Here is one T cell receptor (beta chain) with its context. This specimen belongs to a study of blood T cell repertoires in COVID-19. About the research overall: The cDNA or gDNA used as material had been derived from T cells, B-cell-depleted T cells, or PBMCs.

Those enrolled, adults aged about 18 to 95 years, came from some 25 US areas. Membership in each cohort depended on participant-reported clinical history. Original methodology: Researchers report that nucleated cell counts were estimated from reference gene primer amplification. Produced via immunoSEQ multiplex PCR; TCRdb's table is partial and in-frame only. That table furnishes V, J and clone size, whereas the DNA furnished D and trimming. The sample has hundreds of thousands of clones, about 91% seen once. The CDR3 is 17 amino acids. Germline V gives CDR1 MDHEN, CDR2 SYDVKM. Trimming at V came to 6 bases and at J to 3 bases, leaving 9 bases not matched to a gene.

The material sequenced was PBMCs or T cells enriched from blood (not recorded which). The genes are TRBV28 and TRBJ2-6, with 9 nucleotides matching TRBD1. This receptor was taken from a woman aged 40 to 55 with acute COVID-19. CDR3 nucleotides: TGTGCCAGCAGCGGTCCCGGGACAGGGATTGGGGCCAACGTCCTGACTTTC. Translated: CASSGPGTGIGANVLTF.